This TCR beta chain was recovered during a study of radiation and T cells in renal cell carcinoma (TCRdb year 2020). Study-level background: In total, around 53 samples, comprising around 26 tumors and about 27 peripheral blood samples, were subjected to TCR beta sequencing. The final blood draw took place at 4 weeks after radiation, the same time as nephrectomy. A total of roughly 3,900,000 unique CDR3 nucleotide sequences, encoding 2,658,974 unique CDR3 amino acid sequences, were found across all 50 or so samples. Overall study results and their limits: Because pretreatment tumor biopsies were not available, the baseline intratumoral presence of clonotypes could not be determined. Changes in the blood repertoire were not tracked past 4 weeks after treatment. Effects of radiation dose or scheduling on the TCR repertoire could not be addressed with the single-armed trial design. In blood, the top tumor clonotypes increased from baseline to 2 weeks after radiation and then shrank by 4 weeks, which suggests a temporary expansion of tumor-resident clones.

The immunoSEQ kit was used, according to the manufacturer's recommendations, to generate TCR beta libraries from genomic DNA. To prepare the libraries, a first multiplex PCR with proprietary primers was run, followed by a second PCR that added unique barcodes, and a bead cleanup was done after each round. Each sample batch included a kit-provided positive control reaction and a negative control reaction. The final libraries were assessed on an Agilent 4200 TapeStation D1000 ScreenTape, pooled by volume, and quantified by qPCR. Sequencing was performed on an Illumina NextSeq500 with a MidOutput 150-cycle cartridge, and 156 Read1 and 15 Index1 cycles were run with kit custom primers. The pooled library was loaded at 1.0 pM, and around 22% PhiX control was spiked in. In the authors' own workflow: Vendor-processed data were analyzed in R, and a clonotype was defined as all T cells sharing the same CDR3 nucleotide sequence. For clone abundance analyses, frequencies were normalized to the 10,000 most abundant clones per sample. Public T cell clones, which averaged fewer than five per sample, were excluded before analysis. A difference in abundance of at least 32-fold between compartments was used to define tumor-enriched and baseline blood-enriched clonotypes. A beta-binomial differential abundance model was applied to find clonotypes that expanded or contracted between blood time points. Similarity between tumor and blood repertoires was quantified using the Baroni-Urbani and Buser coefficient, and groups were compared with two-tailed Wilcoxon tests in R. In its TCRdb copy, this immuneACCESS table keeps in-frame sequences only and misses some clones. Where compared with another copy, unresolved V genes explain less than half of these, and the others have no known cause. V and J calls and clone size are those listed in that table; D and trimming were worked out from the DNA. The sample profile shows around 170,000 clones; about nine tenths of them were found once. Together, the top ten hold over 9% of the sample.

On this clone: The specificity of this receptor is unknown. No clone much larger than this one lies a single base away; base qualities are absent.

Per the publication, the time point label means: blood 4 weeks post-SBRT, at nephrectomy. The label giving this sample's treatment or condition can be read as: 15 Gy SBRT to primary tumor, nephrectomy 4 weeks later. Samples were obtained from a clinical trial, in which 15 Gy stereotactic body radiation therapy was delivered to primary renal cell carcinomas and nephrectomy was performed 4 weeks later. To track tumor-enriched clonotypes, serial peripheral blood was sampled from radiation-treated patients at baseline and at 2 weeks and 4 weeks after SBRT. Every patient's renal cell carcinoma showed clear cell pathology. The QIAamp DNA Blood Mini Kit (Qiagen) was used to prepare genomic DNA for TCR sequencing. The analyses included only samples that passed all quality control checks. The TCR was taken from a woman in her forties or fifties with renal cell carcinoma. The source material was blood, sampled from a patient whose treatment included radiotherapy and nephrectomy.

The CDR3 corresponds to CASSTEAPGRRAFF. The DNA is TGTGCCAGCAGTACCGAGGCGCCAGGTCGGCGAGCTTTCTTT. Recombination joined TRBV6-5 with TRBJ1-1, with the D segment identity uncertain. According to the germline V gene, CDR1 reads MNHEY and CDR2 reads SVGAGI. The CDR3 runs 14 residues from the cysteine to the phenylalanine. Of all the DNA, just the CDR3 is kept, 42 bases in frame from base 1. V is pared back by 5 bases and J by 10 bases, with 20 bases lying between the germline termini.